This paragraph reports one T cell receptor beta chain. The data are from a study of blood T cell repertoires in COVID-19. Whole-study context: The United States, Italy and Spain supplied acute and convalescent COVID-19 samples. Sources were T cells, B-cell-depleted T cells, or PBMCs; the material itself was cDNA or gDNA.

In the original analysis: Estimation of nucleated cell counts was performed using reference gene primer amplification. The repertoire was sequenced with immunoSEQ multiplex PCR; TCRdb's copy has only in-frame clones and lacks some. V and J calls and clone size are as listed in that table; D and trimming were resolved from the DNA. The table lists around 320,000 clones, around 89% of them singletons. This CDR3 region has 15 residues. Trimming took off 0 bases at V and 0 bases at J, with 7 bases between the two ends. Germline values: CDR1 LNHNV, CDR2 YYDKDF (reference sequence). This clonotype was sampled from a woman in her twenties or thirties who had recovered from COVID-19. The genes are TRBV15 and TRBJ2-3; D is uncertain. The sample taken for sequencing was peripheral blood. The CDR3 spells CATSREGRSTDTQYF. CDR3 in DNA: TGTGCCACCAGCAGAGAGGGCAGGAGCACAGATACGCAGTATTTT.